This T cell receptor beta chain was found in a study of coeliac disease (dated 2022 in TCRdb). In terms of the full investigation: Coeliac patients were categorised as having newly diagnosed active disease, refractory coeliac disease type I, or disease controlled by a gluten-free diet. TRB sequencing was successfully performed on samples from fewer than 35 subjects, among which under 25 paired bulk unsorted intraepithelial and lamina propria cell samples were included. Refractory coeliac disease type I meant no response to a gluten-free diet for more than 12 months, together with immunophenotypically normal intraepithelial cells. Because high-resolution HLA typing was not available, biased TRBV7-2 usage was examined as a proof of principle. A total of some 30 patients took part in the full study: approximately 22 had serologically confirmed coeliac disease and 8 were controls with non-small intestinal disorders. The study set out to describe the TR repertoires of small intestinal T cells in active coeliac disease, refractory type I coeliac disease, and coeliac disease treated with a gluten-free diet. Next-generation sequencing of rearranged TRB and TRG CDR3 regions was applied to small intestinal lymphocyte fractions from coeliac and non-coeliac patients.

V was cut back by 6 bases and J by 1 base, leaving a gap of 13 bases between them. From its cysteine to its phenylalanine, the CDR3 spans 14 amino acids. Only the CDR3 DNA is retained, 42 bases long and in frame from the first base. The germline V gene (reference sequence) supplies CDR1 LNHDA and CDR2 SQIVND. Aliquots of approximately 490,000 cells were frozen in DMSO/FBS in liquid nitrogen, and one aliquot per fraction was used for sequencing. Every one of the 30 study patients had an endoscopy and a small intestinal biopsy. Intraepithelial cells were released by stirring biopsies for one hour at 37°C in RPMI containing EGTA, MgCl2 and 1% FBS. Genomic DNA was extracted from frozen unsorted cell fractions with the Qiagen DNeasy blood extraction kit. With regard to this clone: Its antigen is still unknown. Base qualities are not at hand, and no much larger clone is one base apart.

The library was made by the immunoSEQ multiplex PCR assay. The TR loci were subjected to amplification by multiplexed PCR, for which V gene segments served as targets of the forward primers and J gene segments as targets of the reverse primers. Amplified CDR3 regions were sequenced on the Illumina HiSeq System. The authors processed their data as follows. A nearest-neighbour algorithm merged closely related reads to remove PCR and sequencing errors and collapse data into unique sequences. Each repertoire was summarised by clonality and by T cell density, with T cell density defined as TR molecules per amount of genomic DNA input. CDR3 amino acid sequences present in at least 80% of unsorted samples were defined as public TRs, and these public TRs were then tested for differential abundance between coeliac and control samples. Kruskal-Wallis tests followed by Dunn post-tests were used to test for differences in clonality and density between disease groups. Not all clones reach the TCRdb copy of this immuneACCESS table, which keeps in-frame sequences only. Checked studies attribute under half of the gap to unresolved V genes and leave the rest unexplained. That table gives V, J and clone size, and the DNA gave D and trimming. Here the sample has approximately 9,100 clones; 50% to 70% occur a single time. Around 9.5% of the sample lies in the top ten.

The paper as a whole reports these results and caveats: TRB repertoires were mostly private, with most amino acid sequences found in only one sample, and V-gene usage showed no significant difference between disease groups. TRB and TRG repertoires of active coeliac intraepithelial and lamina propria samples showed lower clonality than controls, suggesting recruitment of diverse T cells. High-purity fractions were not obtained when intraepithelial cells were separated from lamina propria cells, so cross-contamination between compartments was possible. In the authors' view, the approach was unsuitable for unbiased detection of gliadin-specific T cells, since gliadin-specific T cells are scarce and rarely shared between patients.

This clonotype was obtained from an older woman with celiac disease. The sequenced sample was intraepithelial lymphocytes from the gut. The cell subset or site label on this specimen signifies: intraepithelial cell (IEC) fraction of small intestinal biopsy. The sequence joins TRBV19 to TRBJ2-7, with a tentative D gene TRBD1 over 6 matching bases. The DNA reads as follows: TGTGCCAGTAGCTACCAGGGGATATCCTACGAGCAGTACTTC. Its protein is CASSYQGISYEQYF.